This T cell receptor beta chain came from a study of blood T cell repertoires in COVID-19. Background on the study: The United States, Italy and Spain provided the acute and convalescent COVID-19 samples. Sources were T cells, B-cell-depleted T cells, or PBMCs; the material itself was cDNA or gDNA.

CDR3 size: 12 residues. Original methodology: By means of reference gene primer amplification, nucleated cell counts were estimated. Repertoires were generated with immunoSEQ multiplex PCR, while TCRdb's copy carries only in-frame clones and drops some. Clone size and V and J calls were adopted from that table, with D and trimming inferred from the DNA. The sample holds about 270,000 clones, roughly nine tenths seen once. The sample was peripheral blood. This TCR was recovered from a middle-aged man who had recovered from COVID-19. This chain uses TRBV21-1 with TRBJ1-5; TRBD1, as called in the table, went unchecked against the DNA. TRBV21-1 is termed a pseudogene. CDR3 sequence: CEGQARRQPQHF. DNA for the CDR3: TGTGAAGGACAGGCCCGGCGGCAGCCCCAGCATTTT.